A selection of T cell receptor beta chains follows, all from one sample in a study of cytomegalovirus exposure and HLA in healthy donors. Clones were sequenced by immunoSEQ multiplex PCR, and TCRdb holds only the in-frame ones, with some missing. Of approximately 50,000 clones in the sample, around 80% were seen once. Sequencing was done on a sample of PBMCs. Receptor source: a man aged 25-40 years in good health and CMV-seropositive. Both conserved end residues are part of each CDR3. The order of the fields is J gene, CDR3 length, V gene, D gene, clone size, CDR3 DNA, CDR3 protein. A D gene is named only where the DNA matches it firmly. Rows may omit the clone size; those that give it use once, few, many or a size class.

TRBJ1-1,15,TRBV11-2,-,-,TGTGCCAGCAGCTTACAGGGGCACATGAACACTGAAGCTTTCTTT,CASSLQGHMNTEAFF
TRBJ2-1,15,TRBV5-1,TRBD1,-,TGCGCCAGCGGACAGACAGGGGGCGCCGCCAATGAGCAGTTCTTC,CASGQTGGAANEQFF
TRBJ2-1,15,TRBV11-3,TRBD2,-,TGTGCCAGCAGCGGCGGGGGGGAATCGTACAATGAGCAGTTCTTC,CASSGGGESYNEQFF
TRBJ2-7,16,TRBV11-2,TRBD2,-,TGTGCCAGCAGCTCCGTGCGGGGGAGGGGAACCTACGAGCAGTACTTC,CASSSVRGRGTYEQYF
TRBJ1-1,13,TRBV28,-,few,TGTGCCAGCAGTTTATCAGAGGGCACTGAAGCTTTCTTT,CASSLSEGTEAFF
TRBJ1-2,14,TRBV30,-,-,TGTGCCTGGACAAGGGGACACATCCCCTATGGCTACACCTTC,CAWTRGHIPYGYTF
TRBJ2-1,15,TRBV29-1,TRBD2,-,TGCAGCGTTGAACCTGGGACTAGCGGGGGGAATGAGCAGTTCTTC,CSVEPGTSGGNEQFF
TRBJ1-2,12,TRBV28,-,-,TGTGCCAGCAGTACGTCAGGGAACGGCTACACCTTC,CASSTSGNGYTF
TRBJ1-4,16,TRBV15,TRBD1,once,TGTGCCACCAGCAGAGGAACGGAAGGGGGCAATGAAAAACTGTTTTTT,CATSRGTEGGNEKLFF
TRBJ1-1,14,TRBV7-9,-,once,TGTGCCAGCAGCTTAGTTGGGGAGGGGACTGAAGCTTTCTTT,CASSLVGEGTEAFF
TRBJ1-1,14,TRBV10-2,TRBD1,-,TGCGCCAGCAGTCCGGGACAGATGAACACTGAAGCTTTCTTT,CASSPGQMNTEAFF
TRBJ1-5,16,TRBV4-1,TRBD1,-,TGCGCCAGCAGCGAGTCGGCAGGGGGCCGTGATCAGCCCCAGCATTTT,CASSESAGGRDQPQHF
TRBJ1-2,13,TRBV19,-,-,TGTGCCAGTAGTAACACAGGGAGTTATGGCTACACCTTC,CASSNTGSYGYTF
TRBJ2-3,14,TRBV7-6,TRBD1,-,TGTGCCAGCAGCTGGGACAGGGCCACAGATACGCAGTATTTT,CASSWDRATDTQYF
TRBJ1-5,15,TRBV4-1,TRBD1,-,TGCGCCAGCAGTCGACAGGGAGTGGTCAATCAGCCCCAGCATTTT,CASSRQGVVNQPQHF
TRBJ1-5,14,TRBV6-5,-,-,TGTGCCAGCAGCCAACAGTATAGCAATCAGCCCCAGCATTTT,CASSQQYSNQPQHF
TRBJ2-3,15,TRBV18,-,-,TGTGCCAGCTCACCCAAGAAAAGCCTCCCAGATACGCAGTATTTT,CASSPKKSLPDTQYF
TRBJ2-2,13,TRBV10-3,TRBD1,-,TGTGCCATCAGGGGGACAGGGACCGGGGAGCTGTTTTTT,CAIRGTGTGELFF
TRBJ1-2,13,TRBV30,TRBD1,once,TGTGCCTGGAGTGTGGGGACAGTCTATGGCTACACCTTC,CAWSVGTVYGYTF
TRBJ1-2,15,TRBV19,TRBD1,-,TGTGCCAGTAGTGTGTCCAACAGGGGGCTGGTTGGCTACACCTTC,CASSVSNRGLVGYTF
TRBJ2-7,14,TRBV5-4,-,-,TGTGCCAGCAGCCTGGGGGGACAGATCTACGAGCAGTACTTC,CASSLGGQIYEQYF
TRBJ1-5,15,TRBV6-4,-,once,TGTGCCAGCAGTGTTTCGGGGATCGGCAATCAGCCCCAGCATTTT,CASSVSGIGNQPQHF
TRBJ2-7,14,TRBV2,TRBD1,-,TGTGCCAGCAGGGAGGACAGGGGGTCCTACGAGCAGTACTTC,CASREDRGSYEQYF
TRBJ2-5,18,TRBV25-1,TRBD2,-,TGTGCCAGCAGCCCCGGACTAGCGGGGGGTAGTAGGGGAGAGACCCAGTACTTC,CASSPGLAGGSRGETQYF
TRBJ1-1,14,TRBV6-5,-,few,TGTGCCAGCAGGAGGGACATCAGGGGCACTGAAGCTTTCTTT,CASRRDIRGTEAFF
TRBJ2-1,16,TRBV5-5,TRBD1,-,TGTGCCAGCAGCTCCGCCGGACAGGACTCCTACAATGAGCAGTTCTTC,CASSSAGQDSYNEQFF
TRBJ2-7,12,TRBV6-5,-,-,TGTGCCAGCAGTTACGACAGCTACGAGCAGTACTTC,CASSYDSYEQYF
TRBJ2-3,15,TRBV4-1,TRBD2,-,TGCGCCAGCAGCCGACTAGCGGGGAGCACAGATACGCAGTATTTT,CASSRLAGSTDTQYF
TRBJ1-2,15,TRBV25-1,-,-,TGTGCCAGCATAGGAGACTCCAAACTAGACTATGGCTACACCTTC,CASIGDSKLDYGYTF
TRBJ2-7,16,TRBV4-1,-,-,TGCGCCAGCAGCCAAGAAGCGGCAGTTATAGCCTACGAGCAGTACTTC,CASSQEAAVIAYEQYF
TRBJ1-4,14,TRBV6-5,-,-,TGTGCCAGCAGTTACGGGACAAGCAATGAAAAACTGTTTTTT,CASSYGTSNEKLFF
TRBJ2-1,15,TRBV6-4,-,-,TGTGCCAGCAGTGACTTTGCGGGGTCCCACAATGAGCAGTTCTTC,CASSDFAGSHNEQFF
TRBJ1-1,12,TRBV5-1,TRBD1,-,TGCGCCAGCAGCGGAACAGGGGCTGAAGCTTTCTTT,CASSGTGAEAFF
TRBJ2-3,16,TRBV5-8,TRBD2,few,TGTGCCAGCAGCAACTTACTAGCGGTAAACACAGATACGCAGTATTTT,CASSNLLAVNTDTQYF
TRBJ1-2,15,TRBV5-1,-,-,TGCGCCAGCAGCTTCCCGGACGGAGGAGGCTATGGCTACACCTTC,CASSFPDGGGYGYTF
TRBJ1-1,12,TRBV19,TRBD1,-,TGTGCCAGTAGTATTGGACAGGCTGAAGCTTTCTTT,CASSIGQAEAFF
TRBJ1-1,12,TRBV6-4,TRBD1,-,TGTGCCATACGCGACAGGGGCACTGAAGCTTTCTTT,CAIRDRGTEAFF
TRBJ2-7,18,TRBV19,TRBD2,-,TGTGCCAGTAGTAAGATTTCCGGGACTAGCGGGACATACTACGAGCAGTACTTC,CASSKISGTSGTYYEQYF
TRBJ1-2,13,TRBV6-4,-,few,TGTGCCAGCAGAGTCTTTTTGAGCTATGGCTACACCTTC,CASRVFLSYGYTF
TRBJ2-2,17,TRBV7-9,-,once,TGTGCCAGCAGCCCCCCTGCTCGGGGTAAGAACACCGGGGAGCTGTTTTTT,CASSPPARGKNTGELFF
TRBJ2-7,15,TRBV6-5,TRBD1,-,TGTGCCAGCAGTTACTCAGTGACAGGGGGTTACGAGCAGTACTTC,CASSYSVTGGYEQYF
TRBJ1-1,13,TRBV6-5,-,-,TGTGCCGGTAAACAGGGTTGGGGGACTGAAGCTTTCTTT,CAGKQGWGTEAFF
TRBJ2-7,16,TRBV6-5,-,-,TGTGCCAGCAGTTACTCATTGGGGGGGGGCGCCTACGAGCAGTACTTC,CASSYSLGGGAYEQYF
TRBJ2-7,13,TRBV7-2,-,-,TGTGCCAGCAGCTTCCAGGGGCCCTACGAGCAGTACTTC,CASSFQGPYEQYF
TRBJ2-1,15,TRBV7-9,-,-,TGTGCCAGCCAAAGCTTAGGGGGTCTGTACAATGAGCAGTTCTTC,CASQSLGGLYNEQFF
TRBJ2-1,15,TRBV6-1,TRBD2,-,TGTGCCAGCAGTGAAGAAGCGGGGGGGCACAATGAGCAGTTCTTC,CASSEEAGGHNEQFF
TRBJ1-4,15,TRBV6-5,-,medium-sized,TGTGCCAGCAGTTACTCGATTACATCGGGTGAAAAACTGTTTTTT,CASSYSITSGEKLFF
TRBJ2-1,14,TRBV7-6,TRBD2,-,TGTGCCAGCAGCCGGACTAGCGTTGTCGATGAGCAGTTCTTC,CASSRTSVVDEQFF
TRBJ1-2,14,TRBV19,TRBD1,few,TGTGCCAGTAGTACATCCGGGACAGCCTATGGCTACACCTTC,CASSTSGTAYGYTF
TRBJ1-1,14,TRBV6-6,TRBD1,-,TGTGCCAGCAGGGCCACAGGGGGCGGAACTGAAGCTTTCTTT,CASRATGGGTEAFF
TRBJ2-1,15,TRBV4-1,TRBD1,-,TGCGCCAGCACCCAACCGGGACAGGGGCACAATGAGCAGTTCTTC,CASTQPGQGHNEQFF
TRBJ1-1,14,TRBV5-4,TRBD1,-,TGTGCCAGCAGCTCCCCAGGGGGCGCGCGTGGAGCTTTCTTT,CASSSPGGARGAFF
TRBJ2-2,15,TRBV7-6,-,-,TGTGCCAGCAGCTTAAGTCAAGGGGATACCGGGGAGCTGTTTTTT,CASSLSQGDTGELFF
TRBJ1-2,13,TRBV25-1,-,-,TGTGCCAGCAGTGAAGGAGCCCGCTATGGCTACACCTTC,CASSEGARYGYTF